The 17 T cell receptor beta chains reported below all come from one sample, sequenced in a study of T-cell memory formation after mild COVID-19. TCRdb re-analysed the 5' RACE reads in MiXCR, keeping a single row per CDR3 protein. The sample includes about 340,000 distinct CDR3 sequences, 15% of them seen just once. The sequencing input was PBMCs or a T cell subset sorted from them (not recorded which). The receptor source for this set is a man younger than 35 who had mild COVID-19 (a few samples of this study predate the infection). Cell type and time point are not known.

This clonotype has a handful of counts. The chain has TRBV28 and TRBJ1-5; 9 bases line up with TRBD1. The CDR3 sequence is 14 residues long. The ends lost 2 bases at V and 5 bases at J; junction bases unmatched: 1. CDR1 is MDHEN and CDR2 is SYDVKM in the germline V gene. The CDR3, as DNA: TGTGCCAGCAGTTTAGGGACAGGGCATCAGCCCCAGCATTTT. Its protein is CASSLGTGHQPQHF.

This clonotype was seen a few times. The J gene is TRBJ2-1, the V gene TRBV5-8; 7 bases are shared with TRBD2. Losses at the gene ends were 7 bases for V and 6 bases for J; bases not matched to a gene: 13. The CDR3 spans 15 residues. CDR1 is SGHTS and CDR2 is YDEGEE in the germline V gene. The CDR3 coding sequence is TGTGCCAGCGGTCAGAGACTGCGCGGGGGCAATGAGCAGTTCTTC. Encoded protein: CASGQRLRGGNEQFF.

The genes are TRBV9 and TRBJ1-2; a possible D gene is TRBD1 (6 bases). Trimming removed 7 bases at V and 0 bases at J, with 19 bases between. The CDR3 loop spans 16 amino acids. CDR1 and CDR2 (germline): SGDLS, YYNGEE. In nucleotides, the CDR3 is TGTGCCAGCCAGCCCCGACAGGATACCACTAACTATGGCTACACCTTC. Protein: CASQPRQDTTNYGYTF.

This clonotype was counted only a few times. This chain uses TRBV2 with TRBJ2-5; D is ambiguous. The germline CDR1 and CDR2 sequences are SNHLY and FYNNEI. This CDR3 has 15 amino acids. V was cut by 2 bases and J by 5 bases, with 15 bases left in between. CDR3 nucleotide sequence: TGTGCCAGCAGTGAATTGGTAGTTGGGGTCGAGACCCAGTACTTC. Translation gives CASSELVVGVETQYF.

This clonotype was detected a few times. The chain is built from TRBV9 and TRBJ2-5; D tentatively reads TRBD1 or TRBD2 (5 bases each). Trimming removed 3 bases from V and 1 base from J, with 13 bases in between. Germline assignment: CDR1 SGDLS and CDR2 YYNGEE. The CDR3 runs 15 residues. The CDR3 nucleotides are TGTGCCAGCAGCGCCTACGCAGGGACCCAAGAGACCCAGTACTTC. Its protein product is CASSAYAGTQETQYF.

The rearrangement uses TRBV6-5 and TRBJ2-2, with a weak D call TRBD2 (7 bases). The CDR3 totals 13 residues. Trimming shortened V by 8 bases and J by 10 bases, and 17 bases separated the two germline ends. Per the germline V gene, CDR1 is MNHEY and CDR2 is SVGAGI. CDR3 bases: TGTGCCAGCGGGAGGGGGATCGCCGAGGAGCTGTTTTTT. Protein: CASGRGIAEELFF.

This clonotype showed up many times. V and J are TRBV5-1 and TRBJ1-6, with a possible D match to TRBD1 (5 bases). Germline assignment: CDR1 SGHRS and CDR2 YFSETQ. CDR3 size: 13 residues. V was cut by 4 bases and J by 9 bases, with 11 bases left in between. In nucleotides, the CDR3 is TGCGCCAGCAGCGTAAAAGGGGCTTCACCCCTCCACTTT. Amino acids: CASSVKGASPLHF.

This clonotype was counted only a few times. V gene TRBV28 combines with J gene TRBJ1-3; unclear D gene. The CDR3 is 15 amino acids. The V gene's germline CDR1 is MDHEN and CDR2 SYDVKM. The V end was cut by 3 bases, the J end by 0 bases, with 9 bases between. The CDR3 nucleotides are TGTGCCAGCAGTTTGTACCTGAGCTCTGGAAACACCATATATTTT. Translated: CASSLYLSSGNTIYF.

This clonotype was detected a few times. J is TRBJ1-5 and V is TRBV10-2, with TRBD1 matching over 12 bases. V gave up 5 bases and J gave up 5 bases; unmatched junction bases: 7. Germline V gene sequence: CDR1 WSHSY, CDR2 SAAADI. The length of the CDR3 is 16 residues. The chain's CDR3 is CASSRTGTGGDQPQHF. Here the CDR3 DNA reads TGCGCCAGCAGTAGAACCGGGACAGGGGGCGATCAGCCCCAGCATTTT.

This clonotype was picked up a small number of times. The chain carries TRBV23-1 and TRBJ2-1; possibly TRBD1 or TRBD2 for D (5 bases each). TRBV23-1 qualifies as an ORF whose function is uncertain. CDR3 size: 14 residues. Trimming took off 11 bases at V and 12 bases at J, with 26 bases between the two ends. The CDR3 nucleotides read TGCGCCCCCGTCCGGCCACAGGACTTTTTGTGGCAGTTCTTC. Translation gives CAPVRPQDFLWQFF.

The chain uses TRBV11-3 and TRBJ2-1, with TRBD2 identical over 8 bases. The CDR3 runs to 12 residues. CDR1 and CDR2 (germline): SGHNT, YENEEA. J lost 8 bases, V lost 3 bases, and 0 bases had no gene match. CDR3 sequence: CASSFSGDEQFF. The CDR3 coding sequence is TGTGCCAGCAGCTTTAGCGGGGATGAGCAGTTCTTC.

There are a few counts of this clonotype. The DNA for the CDR3 is TGTGCCAGCAGTTACTCACTTCGGGCTAGTTCAGCGAACACCGGGGAGCTGTTTTTT. The encoded protein is CASSYSLRASSANTGELFF. The V and J genes are TRBV6-2 or TRBV6-3 and TRBJ2-2; D gene unclear. This CDR3 comprises 19 residues. The V gene's germline CDR1 is MNHEY and CDR2 SVGEGT. V was cut by 0 bases and J by 0 bases, with 17 bases left in between.

There are a few counts of this clonotype. The J gene is TRBJ2-5, the V gene TRBV4-2, with no clear D. Germline lookup yields CDR1 LGHNA and CDR2 YNFKEQ. Trimming removed 1 base from V and 5 bases from J, with 11 bases in between. CDR3 length: 14 amino acids. The chain's CDR3 is CASSQGPSGETQYF. As DNA, the CDR3 is TGTGCCAGCAGCCAAGGGCCATCTGGGGAGACCCAGTACTTC.

V usage is TRBV7-6 and J usage is TRBJ1-3; D is uncertain. Per germline, CDR1 SGHVS and CDR2 FNYEAQ. The CDR3 has 15 amino acids. Deletions cut 1 base from V and 2 bases from J, with 9 bases between. CDR3 DNA sequence: TGTGCCAGCAGCTTAGGAGCCGGCCCTGGAAACACCATATATTTT. As protein: CASSLGAGPGNTIYF.

This clonotype occurred a few times. The chain combines TRBV7-2 with TRBJ2-2, with D possibly called TRBD1 or TRBD2 (5 bases each). Deletions cut 2 bases from V and 6 bases from J, with 10 bases between. Per germline, CDR1 SGHTA and CDR2 FQGNSA. This CDR3 contains 14 residues. In DNA, the CDR3 is TGTGCCAGCAGCTTACGGGGCTGGGCCGGGGAGCTGTTTTTT. Protein product: CASSLRGWAGELFF.

This clonotype was seen many times. The V call is TRBV5-4, the J call TRBJ1-2; possibly TRBD1 for D (6 bases). Trimming pared 4 bases from V and 2 bases from J, leaving 12 bases between. Germline CDR1 SGHNT, CDR2 YYREEE (reference sequence). The CDR3 is 14 amino acids. In DNA form, the CDR3 reads TGTGCCAGCAGCCCCACCGGACAGAACTATGGCTACACCTTC. Translating it yields CASSPTGQNYGYTF.

This clonotype appeared many times. V gene TRBV5-6 combines with J gene TRBJ2-3; D ambiguous. CDR3 length: 13 residues. The V end was cut by 1 base, the J end by 4 bases, with 7 bases between. Per the germline V gene, CDR1 is SGHDT and CDR2 is YYEEEE. The CDR3 DNA reads TGTGCCAGCAGCTTGTCCCCTCCAGATACGCAGTATTTT. Encoded protein: CASSLSPPDTQYF.